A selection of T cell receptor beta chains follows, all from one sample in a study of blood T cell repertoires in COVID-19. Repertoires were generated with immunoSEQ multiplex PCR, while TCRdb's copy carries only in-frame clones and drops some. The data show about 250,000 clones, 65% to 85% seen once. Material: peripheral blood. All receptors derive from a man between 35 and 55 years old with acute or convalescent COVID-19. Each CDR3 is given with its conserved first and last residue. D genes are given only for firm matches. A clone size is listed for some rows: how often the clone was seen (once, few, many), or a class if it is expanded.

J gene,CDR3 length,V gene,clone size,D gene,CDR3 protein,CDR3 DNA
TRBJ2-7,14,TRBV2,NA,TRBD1,CASSEAGTAYEQYF,TGTGCCAGCAGTGAAGCAGGGACAGCCTACGAGCAGTACTTC
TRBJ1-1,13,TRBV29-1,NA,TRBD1,CSAPGTANTEAFF,TGCAGCGCCCCCGGGACAGCGAACACTGAAGCTTTCTTT
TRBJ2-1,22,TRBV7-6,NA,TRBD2,CASSLWSPSGRSPTIPYNEQFF,TGTGCCAGCAGCTTATGGAGTCCTAGCGGGAGGTCCCCTACAATACCCTACAATGAGCAGTTCTTC
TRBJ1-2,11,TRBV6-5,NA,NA,CASSVGGGYTF,TGTGCCAGCAGCGTTGGGGGCGGCTACACCTTC
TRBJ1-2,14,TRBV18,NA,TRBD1,CASSPGTVYGGYTF,TGTGCCAGCTCACCAGGGACAGTCTATGGCGGCTACACCTTC
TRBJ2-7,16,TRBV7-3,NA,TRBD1,CASSLTPGQAPYEQYF,TGTGCCAGCAGCTTAACTCCGGGACAGGCCCCCTACGAGCAGTACTTC
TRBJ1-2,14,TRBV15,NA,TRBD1,CATEGTGPHYGYTF,TGTGCCACCGAGGGGACAGGGCCTCACTATGGCTACACCTTC
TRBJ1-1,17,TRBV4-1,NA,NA,CASSQDLRGGTNTEAFF,TGCGCCAGCAGCCAAGATCTCAGAGGCGGGACGAACACTGAAGCTTTCTTT
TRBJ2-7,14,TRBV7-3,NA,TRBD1,CASSFAGGRYEQYF,TGTGCCAGCAGCTTTGCAGGGGGCCGCTACGAGCAGTACTTC
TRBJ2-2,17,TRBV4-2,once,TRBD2,CASSHAGLAERDGELFF,TGTGCCAGCAGCCACGCTGGACTAGCGGAAAGAGACGGGGAGCTGTTTTTT
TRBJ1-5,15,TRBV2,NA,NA,CASSERPYSNQPQHF,TGTGCCAGCAGTGAACGTCCCTATAGCAATCAGCCCCAGCATTTT
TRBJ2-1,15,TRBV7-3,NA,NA,CASSFGPGRLNEQFF,TGTGCCAGCAGCTTTGGTCCGGGAAGGTTGAATGAGCAGTTCTTC
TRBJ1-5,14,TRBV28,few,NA,CASSPRVRGQPQHF,TGTGCCAGCAGCCCAAGGGTTCGGGGTCAGCCCCAGCATTTT
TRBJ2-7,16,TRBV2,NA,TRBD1,CASRERQGRSSYEQYF,TGTGCCAGCAGAGAAAGACAGGGCCGAAGCTCCTACGAGCAGTACTTC
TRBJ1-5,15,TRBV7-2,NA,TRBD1,CASSTRTGWVQPQHF,TGTGCCAGCAGCACGCGGACAGGGTGGGTTCAGCCCCAGCATTTT
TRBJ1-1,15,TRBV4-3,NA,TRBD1,CASSQETEGATEAFF,TGCGCCAGCAGCCAAGAGACAGAGGGGGCCACTGAAGCTTTCTTT
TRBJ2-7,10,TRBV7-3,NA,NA,CASSFDRTPF,TGTGCCAGCAGCTTCGACAGGACCCCCTTC
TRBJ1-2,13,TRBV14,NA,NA,CASSVTGTHGYTF,TGTGCCAGCAGCGTTACAGGAACCCACGGCTACACCTTC
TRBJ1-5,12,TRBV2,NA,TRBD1,CASQGGNQPQHF,TGTGCCAGCCAGGGGGGCAATCAGCCCCAGCATTTT
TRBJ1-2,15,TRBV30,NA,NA,CAWSQRTQERNGYTF,TGTGCCTGGAGTCAGCGGACTCAGGAACGTAATGGCTACACCTTC
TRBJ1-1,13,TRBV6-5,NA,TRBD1,CASSFDRGAEAFF,TGTGCCAGCAGCTTCGACAGGGGGGCTGAAGCTTTCTTT
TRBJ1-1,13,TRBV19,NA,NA,CASSISRDTEAFF,TGTGCCAGTAGTATCAGTCGGGACACTGAAGCTTTCTTT
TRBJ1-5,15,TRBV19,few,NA,CASRRGGVGNQPQHF,TGTGCCAGTAGGAGAGGAGGGGTTGGCAATCAGCCCCAGCATTTT
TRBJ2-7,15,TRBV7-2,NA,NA,CASSLEQASTYEQYF,TGTGCCAGCAGCTTAGAACAGGCGTCGACTTACGAGCAGTACTTC
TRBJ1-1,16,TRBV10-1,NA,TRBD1,CASSESLHRGNTEAFF,TGCGCCAGCAGTGAGTCTTTGCACAGGGGAAACACTGAAGCTTTCTTT
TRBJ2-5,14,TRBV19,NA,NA,CATRLTGGQETQYF,TGTGCCACCCGCCTCACAGGTGGACAAGAGACCCAGTACTTC
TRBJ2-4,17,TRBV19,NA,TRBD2,CASSISMGGRPQNIQYF,TGTGCCAGTAGTATTAGTATGGGAGGGAGACCCCAAAACATTCAGTACTTC
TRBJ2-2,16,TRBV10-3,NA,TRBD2,CAISETGLAVTGELFF,TGTGCCATCAGTGAGACGGGACTAGCGGTCACCGGGGAGCTGTTTTTT